This TCR beta chain stems from a study of T-cell reconstitution after alpha-beta-depleted transplantation in children. Preparation of the TCRbeta library used unique molecular identifiers. From the PCR reads, TCRdb called clonotypes with MiXCR, one entry per CDR3 protein. Among about 400,000 distinct CDR3 sequences listed, approximately 20% were seen once. The CDR3 spans 16 residues. CDR1 is LNHNV and CDR2 is YYDKDF in the germline V gene (reference sequence). V shed 2 bases, J shed 1 base, and the junction held 6 bases outside the gene matches. The rearrangement uses TRBV15 and TRBJ2-5; 8 bases line up with TRBD2. This clonotype originated in a human donor who donated a stem cell graft to a child with acute myeloid leukemia. The sample in question was PBMCs from the stem cell graft donor, obtained from the stem cell graft. DNA of the CDR3: TGTGCCACCAGCAGAAAATATAGCGGGATCCAAGAGACCCAGTACTTC. As protein: CATSRKYSGIQETQYF.